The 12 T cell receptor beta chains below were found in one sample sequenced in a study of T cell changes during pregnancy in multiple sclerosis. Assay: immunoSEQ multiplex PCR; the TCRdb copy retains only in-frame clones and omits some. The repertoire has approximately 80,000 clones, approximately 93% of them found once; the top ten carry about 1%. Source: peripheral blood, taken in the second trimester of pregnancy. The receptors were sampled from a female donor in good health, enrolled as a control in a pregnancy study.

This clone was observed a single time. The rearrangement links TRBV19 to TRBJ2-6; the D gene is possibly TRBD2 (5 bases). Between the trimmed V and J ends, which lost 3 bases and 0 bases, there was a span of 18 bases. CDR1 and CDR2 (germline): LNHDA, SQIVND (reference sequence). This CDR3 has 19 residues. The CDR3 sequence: CASSIDGLLFSSGANVLTF. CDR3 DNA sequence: TGTGCCAGTAGTATTGATGGACTCCTCTTTAGCTCTGGGGCCAACGTCCTGACTTTC.

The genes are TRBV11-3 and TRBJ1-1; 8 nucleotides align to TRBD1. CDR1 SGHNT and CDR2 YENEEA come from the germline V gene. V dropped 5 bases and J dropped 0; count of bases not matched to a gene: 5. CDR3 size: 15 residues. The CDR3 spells CASSPRTGMNTEAFF. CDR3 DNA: TGTGCCAGCAGCCCCCGGACAGGGATGAACACTGAAGCTTTCTTT. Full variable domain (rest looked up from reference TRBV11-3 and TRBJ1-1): EAGVVQSPRYKIIEKKQPVAFWCNPISGHNTLYWYLQNLGQGPELLIRYENEEAVDDSQLPKDRFSAERLKGVDSTLKIQPAELGDSAVYLCASSPRTGMNTEAFFGQGTRLTVV.

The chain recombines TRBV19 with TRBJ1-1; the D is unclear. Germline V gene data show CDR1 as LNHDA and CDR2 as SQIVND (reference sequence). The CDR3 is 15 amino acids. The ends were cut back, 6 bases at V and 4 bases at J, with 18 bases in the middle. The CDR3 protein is CASSYGVGLGTEAFF. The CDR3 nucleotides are TGTGCCAGTAGCTACGGGGTGGGTCTGGGCACTGAAGCTTTCTTT. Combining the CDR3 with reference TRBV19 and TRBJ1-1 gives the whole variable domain DGGITQSPKYLFRKEGQNVTLSCEQNLNHDAMYWYRQDPGQGLRLIYYSQIVNDFQKGDIAEGYSVSREKKESFPLTVTSAQKNPTAFYLCASSYGVGLGTEAFFGQGTRLTVV.

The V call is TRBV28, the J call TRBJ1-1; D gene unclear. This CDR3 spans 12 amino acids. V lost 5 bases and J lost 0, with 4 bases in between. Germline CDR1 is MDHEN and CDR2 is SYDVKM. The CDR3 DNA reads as TGTGCCAGCAGTGTTATGAACACTGAAGCTTTCTTT. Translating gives CASSVMNTEAFF.

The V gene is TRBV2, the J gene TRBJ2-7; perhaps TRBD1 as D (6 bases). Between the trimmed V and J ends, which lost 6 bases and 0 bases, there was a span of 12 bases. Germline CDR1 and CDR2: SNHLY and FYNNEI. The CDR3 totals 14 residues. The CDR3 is CASSLRDNSYEQYF. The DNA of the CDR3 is TGTGCCAGCAGCCTCCGGGACAACTCCTACGAGCAGTACTTC. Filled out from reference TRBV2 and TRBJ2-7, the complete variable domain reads EPEVTQTPSHQVTQMGQEVILRCVPISNHLYFYWYRQILGQKVEFLVSFYNNEISEKSEIFDDQFSVERPDGSNFTLKIRSTKLEDSAMYFCASSLRDNSYEQYFGPGTRLTVT.

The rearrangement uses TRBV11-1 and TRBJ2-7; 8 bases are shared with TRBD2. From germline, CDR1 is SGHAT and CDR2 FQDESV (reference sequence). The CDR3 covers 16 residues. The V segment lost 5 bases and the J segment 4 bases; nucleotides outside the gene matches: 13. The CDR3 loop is CASSGWGGSGKYEQYF. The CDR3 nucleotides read TGTGCCAGCAGCGGGTGGGGCGGTAGCGGGAAGTACGAGCAGTACTTC.

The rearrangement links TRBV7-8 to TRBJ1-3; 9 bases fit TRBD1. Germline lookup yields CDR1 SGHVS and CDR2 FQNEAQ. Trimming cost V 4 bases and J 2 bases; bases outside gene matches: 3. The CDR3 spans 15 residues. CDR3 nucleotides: TGTGCCAGCAGCTCTTGGACAGGGGCTGGAAACACCATATATTTT. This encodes CASSSWTGAGNTIYF.

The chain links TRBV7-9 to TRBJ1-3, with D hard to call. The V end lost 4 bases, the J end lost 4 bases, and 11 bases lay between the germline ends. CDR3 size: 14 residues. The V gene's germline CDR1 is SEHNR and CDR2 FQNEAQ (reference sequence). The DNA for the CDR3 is TGTGCCAGCAGCTGGGAGGGCACGGGAAACACCATATATTTT. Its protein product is CASSWEGTGNTIYF.

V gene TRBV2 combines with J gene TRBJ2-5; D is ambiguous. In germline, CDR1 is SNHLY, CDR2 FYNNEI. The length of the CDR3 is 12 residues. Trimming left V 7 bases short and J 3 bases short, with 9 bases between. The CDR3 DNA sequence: TGTGCCAGCATGGGCTTTAAAGAGACCCAGTACTTC. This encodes CASMGFKETQYF.

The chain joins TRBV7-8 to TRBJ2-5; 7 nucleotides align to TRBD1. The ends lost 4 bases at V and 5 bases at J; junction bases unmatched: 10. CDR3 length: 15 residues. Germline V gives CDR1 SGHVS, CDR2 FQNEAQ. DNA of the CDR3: TGTGCCAGCAGCTACCTGACAGGGCTGGGGGAGACCCAGTACTTC. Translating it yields CASSYLTGLGETQYF.

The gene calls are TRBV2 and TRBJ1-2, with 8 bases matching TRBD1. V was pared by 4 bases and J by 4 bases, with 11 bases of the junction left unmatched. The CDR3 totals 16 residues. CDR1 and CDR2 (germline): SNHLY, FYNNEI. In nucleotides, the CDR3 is TGTGCCAGCAGTGCGCTTGTTAGACAGGGGTCCTATGGCTACACCTTC. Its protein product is CASSALVRQGSYGYTF. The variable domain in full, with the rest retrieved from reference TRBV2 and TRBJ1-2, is EPEVTQTPSHQVTQMGQEVILRCVPISNHLYFYWYRQILGQKVEFLVSFYNNEISEKSEIFDDQFSVERPDGSNFTLKIRSTKLEDSAMYFCASSALVRQGSYGYTFGSGTRLTVV.

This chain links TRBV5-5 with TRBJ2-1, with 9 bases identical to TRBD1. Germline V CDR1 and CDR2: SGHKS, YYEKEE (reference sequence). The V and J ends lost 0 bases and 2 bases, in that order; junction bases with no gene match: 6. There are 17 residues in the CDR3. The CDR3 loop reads CASSLGARTGAYNEQFF. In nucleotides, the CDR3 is TGTGCCAGCAGCTTGGGAGCTCGGACAGGGGCCTACAATGAGCAGTTCTTC.